This T cell receptor (beta chain) was found in a study of T cells in Graves' hyperthyroidism and ophthalmopathy. For the study at large: Initial diagnosis, before any treatment, was when peripheral blood was collected.

This clonotype occurred a few times. Antigen: not known. Findings and caveats of the study: Ophthalmopathy was identified by the model a median about 6 months ahead of onset. Ophthalmopathy and stable hyperthyroidism were separated by a 13 V-J model. In the blood, most expanded thyroid clonotypes above 0.001 appeared as well.

TCR beta CDR3 sequences were amplified from RNA transcripts. Initially, a first-round RT-PCR of the TCR CDR3 employed the HTBI primer set. Each CDR3 protein gets one entry after TCRdb re-called the multiplex PCR reads with MiXCR. The profile covers 300,000 or so distinct CDR3 sequences, with around 23% appearing a single time and about 50% taken by the ten largest. The CDR3 sequence is 13 residues long. Germline V gene lookup returns CDR1 LNHDA and CDR2 SQIVND (reference sequence). V lost 8 bases, J lost 10 bases, and 17 bases lay in between. V and J are TRBV19 and TRBJ1-4; D might be TRBD1 (5 bases). The sequenced sample was blood. This TCR derives from a woman in her 50s with Graves' hyperthyroidism. CDR3 residues: CASDTSGRGKLFF. CDR3 nucleotide sequence: TGTGCCAGTGACACCTCGGGACGAGGAAAACTGTTTTTT. Full variable domain (missing parts from reference TRBV19 and TRBJ1-4): DGGITQSPKYLFRKEGQNVTLSCEQNLNHDAMYWYRQDPGQGLRLIYYSQIVNDFQKGDIAEGYSVSREKKESFPLTVTSAQKNPTAFYLCASDTSGRGKLFFGSGTQLSVL.